This T cell receptor (beta chain) was documented in a study of blood T cell repertoires in COVID-19. Study-wide context: Acute and convalescent COVID-19 samples came from the United States, Italy and Spain. In each case, the material was cDNA or gDNA derived from T cells, B-cell-depleted T cells, or PBMCs.

In the original workflow: Amplification with reference gene primers provided the estimates of nucleated cell counts. Sequencing was performed with immunoSEQ multiplex PCR; in TCRdb, only in-frame clones are kept and a portion is missing. V and J calls and clone size are copied from that table; D and trimming were computed from the DNA. The data contain 120,000 to 150,000 clones, roughly 84% of them singletons. This CDR3 region has 15 residues. Germline V CDR1 and CDR2: LGHNA, YNFKEQ. V was clipped by 0 bases and J by 6 bases, with 12 bases between them. The sample consisted of peripheral blood. The receptor comes from a human donor in a cohort sampled during active COVID-19. The chain carries TRBV4-2 and TRBJ1-5, with D perhaps TRBD1 (6 bases). Here the CDR3 DNA reads TGTGCCAGCAGCCAAGATCCGCAGGGGTTTCAGCCCCAGCATTTT. Residues: CASSQDPQGFQPQHF.